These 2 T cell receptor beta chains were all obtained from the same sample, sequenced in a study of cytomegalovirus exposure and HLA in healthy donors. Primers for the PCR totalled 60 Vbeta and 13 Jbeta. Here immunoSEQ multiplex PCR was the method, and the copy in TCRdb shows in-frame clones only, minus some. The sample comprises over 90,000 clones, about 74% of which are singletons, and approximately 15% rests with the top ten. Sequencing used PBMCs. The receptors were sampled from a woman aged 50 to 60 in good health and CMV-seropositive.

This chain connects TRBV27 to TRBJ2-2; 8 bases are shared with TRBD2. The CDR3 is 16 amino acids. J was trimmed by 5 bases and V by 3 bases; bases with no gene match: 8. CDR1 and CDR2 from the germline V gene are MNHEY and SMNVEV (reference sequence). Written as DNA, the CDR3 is TGTGCCAGCAGTTTTCTGACTAGCGAGCTGACCGGGGAGCTGTTTTTT. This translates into CASSFLTSELTGELFF.

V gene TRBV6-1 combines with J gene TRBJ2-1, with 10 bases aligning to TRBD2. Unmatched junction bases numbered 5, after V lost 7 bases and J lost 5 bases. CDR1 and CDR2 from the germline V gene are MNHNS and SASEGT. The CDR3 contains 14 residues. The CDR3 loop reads CASTGLADDNEQFF. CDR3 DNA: TGTGCCAGCACCGGACTAGCGGATGACAATGAGCAGTTCTTC.